The next 14 T cell receptor beta chains were all read from a single sample in a study of beta chain features in type 1 diabetes (dated by TCRdb to the late 2010s). Study-wide conclusions, independent of this receptor: Type 1 diabetes patients showed a moderate but significant shortening of TCRB CDR3 length in all four CD4+ subsets.

Their antigen targets remain unknown. The method behind the library was the immunoSEQ multiplex PCR assay. All of the isolated RNA was reverse transcribed with the High Capacity cDNA Reverse Transcription Kit, so expressed TCRB transcripts were sequenced. What TCRdb holds here is the immuneACCESS table cut down to in-frame rearrangements. Part of the clones is not present; checked against another copy, under half of the missing clones reflect an unresolved V gene, and the others are unexplained. A total of 600,000 to 700,000 clones appear in this sample, 13% of them only once. The ten largest clones represent about 0.02% of the sample. Input material: naive CD4+ T cells from blood. The intended sense of this specimen's cell subset or site label: true naive CD4+ T cells. The receptors shown here come from a man aged 18 to 30 with type 1 diabetes.

This clone was counted only a few times. CDR3 DNA: TGTGCCAGCAGTTGCTCAACGAAGTTGTCCATGAACACTGAAGCTTTCTTT. Translation gives CASSCSTKLSMNTEAFF. V is TRBV28 and J is TRBJ1-1; D gene ambiguous. The V gene lost 4 bases and the J gene lost 0 bases, with 18 bases spanning the gap. The germline V gene encodes CDR1 MDHEN and CDR2 SYDVKM. This CDR3 contains 17 residues. The full variable domain, in which reference TRBV28 and TRBJ1-1 provide the parts outside the CDR3, is DVKVTQSSRYLVKRTGEKVFLECVQDMDHENMFWYRQDPGLGLRLIYFSYDVKMKEKGDIPEGYSVSREKKERFSLILESASTNQTSMYLCASSCSTKLSMNTEAFFGQGTRLTVV.

This clone occurred a few times. V gene TRBV5-8 combines with J gene TRBJ2-1, with 8 bases identical to TRBD1. The trim removed 0 bases at V and 7 bases at J, leaving 3 bases unmatched. CDR1 SGHTS and CDR2 YDEGEE come from the germline V gene. This CDR3 contains 14 residues. The CDR3 nucleotides read TGTGCCAGCAGCTTGGGACAGGGGAAGAATGAGCAGTTCTTC. It codes for CASSLGQGKNEQFF. Looking up the rest from reference TRBV5-8 and TRBJ2-1 gives the full variable domain: EAGVTQSPTHLIKTRGQQATLRCSPISGHTSVYWYQQALGLGLQFLLWYDEGEERNRGNFPPRFSGRQFPNYSSELNVNALELEDSALYLCASSLGQGKNEQFFGPGTRLTVL.

This clone showed up just a few times. This chain connects TRBV11-2 to TRBJ2-2, with 7 bases lining up with TRBD2. J lost 7 bases, V lost 3 bases, and 5 bases had no gene match. Looked up from germline, CDR1 is SGHAT and CDR2 is FQNNGV. The length of the CDR3 is 14 residues. The CDR3 loop reads CASSFVLADGELFF. The CDR3 DNA reads TGTGCCAGCAGCTTTGTCCTAGCGGACGGGGAGCTGTTTTTT.

The V and J genes are TRBV2 and TRBJ2-7; D remains unclear. V was pared by 2 bases and J by 3 bases, with 5 bases between. CDR1 SNHLY and CDR2 FYNNEI come from the germline V gene. This CDR3 comprises 12 residues. DNA of the CDR3: TGTGCCAGCAGTGAACAGAACTACGAGCAGTACTTC. This codes for CASSEQNYEQYF.

V usage is TRBV10-3 and J usage is TRBJ1-2; 9 positions match TRBD1. The V segment lost 4 bases and the J segment 6 bases; nucleotides outside the gene matches: 9. The CDR3 is 15 amino acids. Germline CDR1 and CDR2: ENHRY and SYGVKD. CDR3 residues: CAISVEDRGAHGYTF. In DNA, the CDR3 is TGTGCCATCAGTGTGGAGGACAGGGGAGCTCATGGCTACACCTTC.

The chain uses TRBV28 and TRBJ1-2; D call uncertain. Trimming took off 7 bases at V and 4 bases at J, with 10 bases between the two ends. Germline CDR1 MDHEN, CDR2 SYDVKM. The CDR3 totals 12 residues. CDR3 nucleotides: TGTGCCAGCAACATAGAGGGCTATGGCTACACCTTC. It codes for CASNIEGYGYTF.

A few counts support this clone. The chain employs TRBV5-4 and TRBJ2-7, with no clear D. Trimming removed 4 bases at V and 4 bases at J, with 9 bases between. From germline, CDR1 is SGHNT and CDR2 YYREEE (reference sequence). The CDR3 extends over 12 amino acids. For the CDR3, the DNA is TGTGCCAGCAGCATCGGCAGGTACGAGCAGTACTTC. Translated: CASSIGRYEQYF.

The chain combines TRBV7-2 with TRBJ2-5; no firm D call. The length of the CDR3 is 14 residues. The germline CDR1 and CDR2 sequences are SGHTA and FQGNSA. Between the trimmed V and J ends, which lost 5 bases and 7 bases, there was a span of 17 bases. In DNA, the CDR3 is TGTGCCAGCAGCCTATGGGAACAGCTGGGGACCCAGTACTTC. Protein sequence: CASSLWEQLGTQYF.

V and J are TRBV30 and TRBJ1-2; 8 bases are shared with TRBD1. Trimming at V came to 4 bases and at J to 3 bases, leaving 4 bases not matched to a gene. Germline-derived CDR1 and CDR2 are GTSNPN and SVGIG (reference sequence). The CDR3 is made up of 13 amino acids. The DNA of the CDR3 is TGTGCCTGGATACAGACAGGGGACTATGGCTACACCTTC. Translating it yields CAWIQTGDYGYTF.

This clone has just a few counts. The chain links TRBV15 to TRBJ1-2; D uncertain. This CDR3 has 13 residues. The V end was cut by 1 base, the J end by 4 bases, with 7 bases between. Germline-derived CDR1 and CDR2 are LNHNV and YYDKDF (reference sequence). In DNA form, the CDR3 reads TGTGCCACCAGCAGAGGAGGAGCCTATGGCTACACCTTC. It yields the protein CATSRGGAYGYTF.

The V gene is TRBV7-9, the J gene TRBJ1-5; D possibly corresponds to TRBD1 (5 bases). Germline V CDR1 and CDR2: SEHNR, FQNEAQ (reference sequence). Trimming cost V 1 base and J 5 bases, with 9 bases left between them. The CDR3 sequence is 14 residues long. The CDR3 DNA follows: TGTGCCAGCAGCTTAGGACAGTTCGATCAGCCCCAGCATTTT. It is translated as CASSLGQFDQPQHF.

A few counts support this clone. The genes are TRBV30 and TRBJ2-7, with D unresolved. The CDR3 contains 14 residues. The germline V and J ends were trimmed by 0 bases and 3 bases, with 12 bases remaining between them. Per the germline V gene, CDR1 is GTSNPN and CDR2 is SVGIG (reference sequence). The CDR3 nucleotides read TGTGCCTGGAGTGTACATGGTTTGGACTACGAGCAGTACTTC. It translates to CAWSVHGLDYEQYF.

The genes are TRBV30 and TRBJ1-3; D unclear. CDR1 is GTSNPN and CDR2 is SVGIG in the germline V gene (reference sequence). The CDR3 extends over 11 amino acids. CDR3 DNA sequence: TGTGCTCTTTGGCGTGGAAACACCATATATTTT. This translates into CALWRGNTIYF.

CDR3 in amino acids: CAIRQGVEFGGEQFF. The CDR3, as DNA: TGTGCCATCAGACAGGGAGTAGAGTTTGGCGGTGAGCAGTTCTTC. The rearrangement joins TRBV10-3 to TRBJ2-1; TRBD1 is a possible D gene (6 bases). V was shortened by 6 bases and J by 9 bases, with 21 bases between the two germline ends. Germline loops: CDR1 ENHRY, CDR2 SYGVKD. This CDR3 contains 15 residues.